The T cell receptor beta chain under discussion was sequenced for a study of shared clonotypes between healthy human individuals. Overall study: Contributing individuals were a couple of females and a few males aged 18 to 49.

Assay execution took place at the deep level. Using immunoSEQ multiplex PCR, the repertoire was profiled, and TCRdb retains in-frame clones only, with some absent. The data show about 710,000 clones, with 55% to 85% seen just once and about 1.8% held by the top ten. Donors, healthy HIV-negative adults, lacked recent acute infections or vaccinations. The V gene's germline CDR1 is SGDLS and CDR2 YYNGEE. The CDR3 spans 15 residues. The J segment lost 6 bases and the V segment lost 5 bases, leaving 13 bases of the junction unmatched. The chain has TRBV9 and TRBJ1-2; 7 positions match TRBD1. The sample consisted of memory CD4+ T cells sorted from blood. The subset was: CD45RA-negative fraction. The receptor was isolated from a woman in her twenties or thirties in good health. The CDR3 here is CASRHTGTVFNGYTF. The DNA for the CDR3 is TGTGCCAGCAGGCATACCGGGACAGTCTTCAATGGCTACACCTTC.